Listed below are T cell receptor beta chains from one sample, sequenced in a study of T cell changes during pregnancy in multiple sclerosis. Repertoires were generated with immunoSEQ multiplex PCR, while TCRdb's copy carries only in-frame clones and drops some. This sample yields approximately 100,000 clones, of which less than 95% are seen a single time; roughly 1.7% belongs to the top ten. Sequences were derived from peripheral blood, sampled after pregnancy. These receptors were taken from a female donor with multiple sclerosis, enrolled in a pregnancy study. The CDR3 runs from the conserved cysteine through the conserved F or W. D genes are given only for firm matches. Clone size appears in some rows only: once, few, many, or a class for an expanded clone.

j_call v_call d_call clone_size cdr3_nt cdr3_aa
TRBJ2-7 TRBV9 TRBD1 NA TGTGCCAGCAGCGTAGGAGCCAGACAGGGGGAATTCTTTTCCTTC CASSVGARQGEFFSF
TRBJ1-1 TRBV6-1 TRBD1 NA TGTGCCAGCAGTGAAGCGTTGACAGGGGAAGCTTTCTTT CASSEALTGEAFF
TRBJ1-2 TRBV5-1 NA NA TGCGCCAGCAGTGGCCAGGGCCCCGGCTACACCTTC CASSGQGPGYTF
TRBJ2-7 TRBV14 TRBD1 NA TGTGCCAGCAGCCAGACAGGGCTCGAGCAGTACTTC CASSQTGLEQYF
TRBJ2-3 TRBV13 TRBD2 NA TGTGCCAGCAGCCCTCCCAGGGACTACCTAGGCACAGATACGCAGTATTTT CASSPPRDYLGTDTQYF
TRBJ1-1 TRBV2 NA NA TGTGCCAGCACTACAGGGCTGGACACTGAAGCTTTCTTT CASTTGLDTEAFF
TRBJ1-1 TRBV5-1 TRBD1 NA TGCGCCAGCAGCTTGGACGGACAGGGGGCGGTTCAAGCTTTCTTT CASSLDGQGAVQAFF
TRBJ2-1 TRBV10-3 TRBD2 NA TGTGCCATCAGTGATGGGACTAGCGGGAGCAATGAGCAGTTCTTC CAISDGTSGSNEQFF
TRBJ2-1 TRBV6-5 TRBD2 NA TGTGCCAGCGAACTAGCGGGAACCAATGAGCAGTTCTTC CASELAGTNEQFF
TRBJ1-1 TRBV6-1 TRBD1 NA TGTGCCAGCAGTGAAGCGTCGTTCCCCGACAGGGGGAGCACTGAAGCTTTCTTT CASSEASFPDRGSTEAFF
TRBJ2-6 TRBV5-1 NA NA TGCGCCAGCAGACATGACAGCTCTGGGGCCAACGTCCTGACTTTC CASRHDSSGANVLTF
TRBJ1-5 TRBV19 NA NA TGTGCCAGTAGACCAGGCCACGTATATAGCAATCAGCCCCAGCATTTT CASRPGHVYSNQPQHF
TRBJ2-5 TRBV27 NA NA TGTGCCAGCAGGGCAGGGTCCCAAGAGACCCAGTACTTC CASRAGSQETQYF
TRBJ2-7 TRBV18 TRBD2 NA TGTGCCAGCTCACCTTCTAGCGGGAGGACGTCCTACGAGCAGTACTTC CASSPSSGRTSYEQYF
TRBJ1-2 TRBV30 NA NA TGTGCCTGGACCCCCAGGGGAGCTTTCTATGGCTACACCTTC CAWTPRGAFYGYTF
TRBJ2-7 TRBV9 TRBD1 NA TGTGCCAGCGGCCCGGGACAGGGATACGAGCAGTACTTC CASGPGQGYEQYF
TRBJ2-1 TRBV5-6 TRBD2 NA TGTGCCAGCAGCTTACTAGCGGGCTACAATGAGCAGTTCTTC CASSLLAGYNEQFF
TRBJ2-1 TRBV5-1 NA NA TGCGCCAGCAGCTCGTACAATGAGCAGTTCTTC CASSSYNEQFF
TRBJ1-3 TRBV4-2 NA NA TGTGCCAGCAGCCAAGAGAGCGAGGGGGCTGGAAACACCATATATTTT CASSQESEGAGNTIYF
TRBJ1-2 TRBV4-2 TRBD1 once TGTGCCAGCAGCCAAGCAGGACAGGGCCTATATGGCTACACCTTC CASSQAGQGLYGYTF
TRBJ1-2 TRBV9 NA NA TGTGCCAGCAGCGTAGCCAGGAACTATGGCTACACCTTC CASSVARNYGYTF
TRBJ1-2 TRBV10-3 NA NA TGTGCCATCAGTGGAGCCCAGGCCAGCGGCTACACCTTC CAISGAQASGYTF
TRBJ2-2 TRBV5-6 NA NA TGTGCCAGCGGGGAGCTACTCCACACCGGGGAGCTGTTTTTT CASGELLHTGELFF
TRBJ1-1 TRBV13 NA NA TGTGCCAGCAGCTTATCGGACACTGAAGCTTTCTTT CASSLSDTEAFF
TRBJ2-2 TRBV2 TRBD2 NA TGTGCCAGCGGTTACGGGAGGTACCCCACCGGGGAGCTGTTTTTT CASGYGRYPTGELFF
TRBJ2-1 TRBV6-5 TRBD1 NA TGTGCCAGCAGTTACGGACAGGTTTCCTACAATGAGCAGTTCTTC CASSYGQVSYNEQFF
TRBJ2-7 TRBV7-7 NA NA TGTGCCAGCAGCTTAGGAGACAACAACTACGAGCAGTACTTC CASSLGDNNYEQYF
TRBJ1-4 TRBV4-1 NA NA TGCGCCAGCAGCCAAGACGTCCTACGGGGAAAACTGTTTTTT CASSQDVLRGKLFF
TRBJ1-2 TRBV5-1 TRBD1 once TGCGCCAGCAGCCCGACGGACAGGGTGAGCGGCTACACCTTC CASSPTDRVSGYTF
TRBJ1-1 TRBV4-1 NA NA TGCGCCAGCAGCTCACCGACAAAGAACACTGAAGCTTTCTTT CASSSPTKNTEAFF
TRBJ2-2 TRBV7-3 NA NA TGTGCCAGCAGAAGGGGTTCGGAGAACACCGGGGAGCTGTTTTTT CASRRGSENTGELFF
TRBJ1-5 TRBV5-1 NA NA TGCGCCAGCAGCCCCGGCGGGGGTAACGTTCAGCCCCAGCATTTT CASSPGGGNVQPQHF
TRBJ1-2 TRBV5-1 NA NA TGCGCCAGCAGCTTGGCCCAGGGCTATGGCTACACCTTC CASSLAQGYGYTF
TRBJ2-1 TRBV28 TRBD2 NA TGTGCCAGCATTCGGACTAGCGGGAGAGTCGTCCATGAGCAGTTCTTC CASIRTSGRVVHEQFF
TRBJ1-2 TRBV19 TRBD1 NA TGTGCCAGTACGGGCTTGGACAGGGCGCATGGCTACACCTTC CASTGLDRAHGYTF
TRBJ2-7 TRBV28 TRBD1 NA TGTGCCAGCAGACTAGAGGACAGGGGGTCCTACGAGCAGTACTTC CASRLEDRGSYEQYF
TRBJ2-1 TRBV6-5 NA NA TGTGCCAGCAGTTACTTGGGTCAAGGGGTGAACAATGAGCAGTTCTTC CASSYLGQGVNNEQFF